The 30 T cell receptor beta chains below were found in one sample sequenced in a study of CD8 T cells in Susac syndrome (dated by TCRdb to about 2019). The library relied on the immunoSEQ multiplex PCR assay. RNA was extracted using the RNeasy kit, and about 0.45 to 1 ug of the RNA was reverse transcribed with random hexamers. Clones were called with MiXCR by TCRdb after fastp trimmed the public reads at Q25, and only in-frame beta chains were retained. Each CDR3 protein appears once, grouped with its most common genes and DNA. A total of hundreds of thousands of distinct CDR3 sequences appear in this sample, 85% to 95% of them only once. 0.065% to 0.075% of the sample comes from the top ten. Source material: CD4+ T cells from PBMCs. These TCRs come from a human donor with multiple sclerosis.

The chain is built from TRBV27 and TRBJ2-3; 7 bases are shared with TRBD2. V dropped 8 bases and J dropped 5; count of bases not matched to a gene: 13. This CDR3 has 15 amino acids. The germline V gene has CDR1 MNHEY and CDR2 SMNVEV (reference sequence). The CDR3 spells CASLRLVGRGDTQYF. The DNA of the CDR3 is TGTGCCAGCCTGAGACTAGTAGGGAGGGGAGATACGCAGTATTTT.

V is TRBV28 and J is TRBJ1-3; TRBD1 matches at 10 bases. The germline CDR1 and CDR2 sequences are MDHEN and SYDVKM. Trimming cost V 0 bases and J 4 bases; bases outside gene matches: 6. The CDR3 is made up of 17 amino acids. The CDR3 region is CASSLWTGQGYGNTIYF. Written as DNA, the CDR3 is TGTGCCAGCAGTTTATGGACGGGACAGGGGTACGGAAACACCATATATTTT.

The V call is TRBV11-2, the J call TRBJ1-4, with TRBD1 as a possible D gene (5 bases). CDR1 and CDR2 (germline): SGHAT, FQNNGV. This CDR3 has 15 residues. V shed 6 bases and J shed 3 bases, with 14 bases lying between them. The CDR3 DNA sequence: TGTGCCAGCAGGGGACTATGGCAGCCTAATGAAAAACTGTTTTTT. Translation gives CASRGLWQPNEKLFF.

The V gene is TRBV7-8, the J gene TRBJ2-5; either TRBD1 or TRBD2 may fit D (6 bases each). The germline CDR1 and CDR2 sequences are SGHVS and FQNEAQ. The V end was cut by 7 bases, the J end by 7 bases, with 28 bases between. The CDR3 has 17 residues. CDR3 coding DNA: TGTGCCAGCAACTTGGAGGGGGGCCTACAAAAAGGTGGGACCCAGTACTTC. This codes for CASNLEGGLQKGGTQYF.

The rearrangement uses TRBV3-1 and TRBJ1-5; the match to TRBD1 covers 7 bases. With V trimmed by 5 bases and J by 3 bases, 7 bases remained unmatched. This CDR3 contains 15 residues. Germline CDR1 reads LGHDT; CDR2 reads YNNKEL (reference sequence). The CDR3 sequence: CASSTTGDINQPQHF. Written as DNA, the CDR3 is TGTGCCAGCAGCACCACAGGGGACATCAATCAGCCCCAGCATTTT.

The chain joins TRBV28 to TRBJ1-5; 9 bases agree with TRBD1. CDR1 and CDR2 (germline): MDHEN, SYDVKM. This CDR3 spans 14 amino acids. With V trimmed by 7 bases and J by 5 bases, 6 bases remained unmatched. CDR3 residues: CASTRDRVDQPQHF. The CDR3 DNA sequence: TGTGCCAGCACCCGGGACAGGGTCGATCAGCCCCAGCATTTT.

This clonotype was detected a few times. The rearrangement joins TRBV20-1 to TRBJ2-5, with 9 bases fitting TRBD1. The CDR3 contains 12 residues. V lost 2 bases to trimming and J lost 13 bases; unmatched junction nucleotides: 8. Germline V gives CDR1 DFQATT, CDR2 SNEGSKA (reference sequence). The CDR3 spells CSARKPGQGTYF. CDR3 DNA sequence: TGCAGTGCTAGAAAACCGGGACAGGGAACGTACTTC.

This CDR3 reads CASSRRLGQGIVNTEAFF. The CDR3 DNA sequence: TGTGCCAGCAGCCGAAGATTGGGACAGGGAATTGTGAACACTGAAGCTTTCTTT. The rearrangement uses TRBV3-1 and TRBJ1-1; TRBD1 matches 9 bases. Germline V lookup: CDR1 LGHDT, CDR2 YNNKEL (reference sequence). With 4 bases clipped from V and 0 bases from J, the junction kept 12 bases outside the gene matches. The CDR3 spans 18 residues.

This chain joins TRBV12-5 and TRBJ2-1; TRBD2 aligns across 10 bases. Germline V CDR1 and CDR2: LGHNT, FRNRAP. The CDR3 length is 16 residues. Trimming took 0 bases from V and 8 from J; bases not matched to a gene: 7. The CDR3 here is CASGLVLSGRGDEQFF. In DNA, the CDR3 is TGTGCTAGTGGTTTGGTTCTGAGCGGGAGGGGGGATGAGCAGTTCTTC.

The CDR3 loop reads CASSLGEAGAGYEQYF. The CDR3 bases are TGTGCCAGCAGCTTGGGGGAGGCAGGGGCAGGGTACGAGCAGTACTTC. The chain combines TRBV5-4 with TRBJ2-7; D is possibly TRBD1 or TRBD2 (6 bases each). The CDR3 contains 16 residues. The V gene lost 0 bases and the J gene lost 4 bases, with 17 bases spanning the gap. In germline, CDR1 is SGHNT, CDR2 YYREEE (reference sequence).

This clonotype was picked up one time. This chain links TRBV5-1 with TRBJ2-3, with 14 bases lining up with TRBD2. The V gene's germline CDR1 is SGHRS and CDR2 YFSETQ. There are 18 residues in the CDR3. The junction had 6 bases not matched to a gene; V was cut back by 3 bases and J by 0 bases. This CDR3 is CASSSGLAGGRSTDTQYF. In nucleotides, the CDR3 is TGCGCCAGCAGCTCTGGACTAGCGGGGGGCCGTAGCACAGATACGCAGTATTTT.

The chain has TRBV30 and TRBJ2-7; D is possibly TRBD1 (6 bases). The CDR3 has 14 residues. V was trimmed by 2 bases and J by 1 base, leaving 12 bases between them. Germline loops: CDR1 GTSNPN, CDR2 SVGIG (reference sequence). The CDR3 DNA is TGTGCCTGGAGTTTGGCAGGGGTATCCTACGAGCAGTACTTC. Protein: CAWSLAGVSYEQYF.

The chain is built from TRBV11-3 and TRBJ2-7; D ambiguous. Trimming took 8 bases from V and 7 from J, leaving 6 bases between them. The length of the CDR3 is 9 residues. Germline V gene sequence: CDR1 SGHNT, CDR2 YENEEA. The CDR3 DNA reads as TGTGCCAGCGGGCGGGAGCAGTACGTC. It is translated as CASGREQYV.

The V call is TRBV5-4, the J call TRBJ1-1; D is perhaps TRBD1 (5 bases). V lost 6 bases, J lost 5 bases, and 14 bases lay in between. Germline V gene data show CDR1 as SGHNT and CDR2 as YYREEE (reference sequence). The CDR3 spans 13 residues. The CDR3 sequence is CASTTSGGTEAFF. CDR3 DNA: TGTGCCAGCACGACATCGGGGGGGACTGAAGCTTTCTTT.

The CDR3 reads CSARRSSDEQFF. As DNA, the CDR3 is TGCAGTGCTAGACGATCCTCAGATGAGCAGTTCTTC. V and J are TRBV20-1 and TRBJ2-1; D gene unclear. Germline loops: CDR1 DFQATT, CDR2 SNEGSKA (reference sequence). The CDR3 sequence is 12 residues long. Trimming removed 2 bases at V and 8 bases at J, with 10 bases between.

This clonotype was seen a few times. The rearrangement joins TRBV29-1 to TRBJ2-2; weak D call: TRBD2 (5 bases). The ends were cut back, 7 bases at V and 2 bases at J, with 11 bases in the middle. Germline V gene sequence: CDR1 SQVTM, CDR2 ANQGSEA. CDR3 length: 13 residues. CDR3 in amino acids: CSGGGRNTGELFF. CDR3 coding DNA: TGCAGCGGCGGCGGGCGCAACACCGGGGAGCTGTTTTTT.

This chain links TRBV2 with TRBJ1-1; 7 bases are shared with TRBD1. The junction had 9 bases not matched to a gene; V was cut back by 5 bases and J by 3 bases. Germline CDR1 is SNHLY and CDR2 is FYNNEI. The CDR3 runs to 15 residues. As DNA, the CDR3 is TGTGCCAGCAGTTTACGACAGGGTCGCTACACTGAAGCTTTCTTT. Its protein is CASSLRQGRYTEAFF.

J is TRBJ1-5 and V is TRBV30, with D perhaps TRBD1 (6 bases). Trimming took 2 bases from V and 2 from J, leaving 13 bases between them. This CDR3 is built from 15 residues. Per germline, CDR1 GTSNPN and CDR2 SVGIG (reference sequence). The CDR3 coding sequence is TGTGCCTGGAGTTCTACAGGGTTAGGCAATCAGCCCCAGCATTTT. It specifies CAWSSTGLGNQPQHF.

The rearrangement joins TRBV29-1 to TRBJ1-4; TRBD1 might be the D (6 bases). This CDR3 is built from 14 residues. Germline CDR1 is SQVTM and CDR2 is ANQGSEA. Trimming removed 5 bases from V and 7 bases from J, with 17 bases in between. The CDR3 region has the DNA TGCAGCGTTTTAGGGGGGCACATAGGTGAAAAACTGTTTTTT. Protein: CSVLGGHIGEKLFF.

This chain joins TRBV7-9 and TRBJ2-7; D remains ambiguous. The CDR3 runs 13 residues. Trimming removed 8 bases from V and 1 base from J, with 12 bases in between. Germline loops: CDR1 SEHNR, CDR2 FQNEAQ (reference sequence). CDR3 loop: CASRLGDSYEQYV. For the CDR3, the DNA is TGTGCCAGCCGACTTGGGGATTCCTACGAGCAGTACGTC.

The chain carries TRBV5-1 and TRBJ1-1, with D unresolved. V lost 4 bases, J lost 0 bases, and 13 bases lay in between. Germline V gene sequence: CDR1 SGHRS, CDR2 YFSETQ. The CDR3 has 15 residues. CDR3 loop: CASSPPPSMNTEAFF. CDR3 in DNA: TGCGCCAGCAGCCCGCCCCCTAGTATGAACACTGAAGCTTTCTTT.

CDR3 residues: CSVGTGTGIYEQYF. The CDR3 DNA is TGCAGCGTGGGGACTGGGACAGGGATCTACGAGCAGTACTTC. The chain joins TRBV29-1 to TRBJ2-7; 9 bases line up with TRBD1. The CDR3 is 14 residues long. Germline CDR1 reads SQVTM; CDR2 reads ANQGSEA. V trimming: 6 bases; J trimming: 3 bases; junction bases outside the gene matches: 9.

The V call is TRBV2, the J call TRBJ1-1; TRBD1 is a possible D gene (5 bases). The CDR3 is 13 residues long. V gave up 9 bases and J gave up 1 base, with 12 bases separating them. CDR1 SNHLY and CDR2 FYNNEI come from the germline V gene. CDR3 bases: TGTGCCAGTGAGGGGATCTGGAACACTGAAGCTTTCTTT. Protein sequence: CASEGIWNTEAFF. Supplemented by reference TRBV2 and TRBJ1-1, the full variable domain reads EPEVTQTPSHQVTQMGQEVILRCVPISNHLYFYWYRQILGQKVEFLVSFYNNEISEKSEIFDDQFSVERPDGSNFTLKIRSTKLEDSAMYFCASEGIWNTEAFFGQGTRLTVV.

V is TRBV28 and J is TRBJ2-1; no reliable D call. The V end lost 2 bases, the J end lost 16 bases, and 12 bases lay between the germline ends. This CDR3 has 11 residues. Germline CDR1 reads MDHEN; CDR2 reads SYDVKM. CDR3 region: CASSLEGLHFF. CDR3 DNA sequence: TGTGCCAGCAGTTTAGAAGGTCTCCATTTCTTC.

The chain's CDR3 is CAWTRTTGARGNIQYF. The CDR3 bases are TGTGCCTGGACTCGCACGACGGGGGCGCGGGGAAACATTCAGTACTTC. The gene calls are TRBV30 and TRBJ2-4; either TRBD1 or TRBD2 may supply D (6 bases each). Trimming stripped 4 bases from V and 6 bases from J, with 22 bases between. This CDR3 comprises 16 residues. Germline assignment: CDR1 GTSNPN and CDR2 SVGIG (reference sequence).

DNA for the CDR3: TGTGCCAGCTCGCCAAGTAGCTACACAGATACGCAGTATTTT. It is translated as CASSPSSYTDTQYF. The rearrangement links TRBV3-1 to TRBJ2-3; D call uncertain. The germline V and J ends were trimmed by 8 bases and 2 bases, with 14 bases remaining between them. Per germline, CDR1 LGHDT and CDR2 YNNKEL (reference sequence). CDR3 length: 14 amino acids.

The rearrangement uses TRBV11-1 and TRBJ1-2; D not certain. V was cut by 3 bases and J by 0 bases, with 11 bases left in between. CDR1 is SGHAT, CDR2 FQDESV, per germline (reference sequence). The CDR3 has 15 amino acids. The CDR3 is CASSFGSDTNYGYTF. Written as DNA, the CDR3 is TGTGCCAGCAGCTTCGGATCGGATACTAACTATGGCTACACCTTC.

This chain joins TRBV30 and TRBJ1-2; D is ambiguous. Per the germline V gene, CDR1 is GTSNPN and CDR2 is SVGIG (reference sequence). Between the trimmed V and J ends, which lost 3 bases and 6 bases, there was a span of 5 bases. The CDR3 spans 10 residues. CDR3 DNA: TGTGCCTGGAGACGGGATGGCTACACCTTC. Translating it yields CAWRRDGYTF.

This clonotype has only a few counts. The genes are TRBV6-5 and TRBJ1-5, with no clear D. The germline CDR1 and CDR2 sequences are MNHEY and SVGAGI. The V and J ends lost 2 bases and 0 bases respectively, with 8 bases between them. This CDR3 region has 15 residues. CDR3 sequence (DNA): TGTGCCAGCAGTTACACCACCTATAGCAATCAGCCCCAGCATTTT. It yields the protein CASSYTTYSNQPQHF.

The CDR3 loop reads CASSSRTDYEQYV. The CDR3 coding sequence is TGCGCCAGCAGCTCCAGAACAGACTACGAGCAGTACGTC. The V call is TRBV5-1, the J call TRBJ2-7; D gene ambiguous. There are 13 residues in the CDR3. Looked up from germline, CDR1 is SGHRS and CDR2 is YFSETQ. Trimming pared 3 bases from V and 3 bases from J, leaving 10 bases between.